What follows are 26 T cell receptor beta chains derived from one specimen sequenced in a study of blood T cell repertoires in COVID-19. Produced via immunoSEQ multiplex PCR; TCRdb's table is partial and in-frame only. Here the sample spans 65,000 to 70,000 clones, about four fifths being singletons. Sample: peripheral blood. These receptors were obtained from a human donor in a cohort sampled during active COVID-19.

The CDR3 here is CASQVFGEAFF. The CDR3 DNA reads as TGTGCCAGCCAGGTTTTTGGTGAAGCTTTCTTT. The rearrangement uses TRBV2 and TRBJ1-1; D is unresolved. Germline values: CDR1 SNHLY, CDR2 FYNNEI. Deletions cut 8 bases from V and 7 bases from J, with 11 bases between. The CDR3 consists of 11 residues.

The table lists this clone with a few counts. This chain joins TRBV2 and TRBJ2-2, with a weak D call TRBD2 (5 bases). Looked up from germline, CDR1 is SNHLY and CDR2 is FYNNEI. The ends were cut back, 5 bases at V and 1 base at J, with 11 bases in the middle. The CDR3 loop spans 15 amino acids. The CDR3 sequence: CASSLGAKNTGELFF. As DNA, the CDR3 is TGTGCCAGCAGTCTGGGAGCGAAGAACACCGGGGAGCTGTTTTTT.

In its sample, this clone was seen a few times. Here the CDR3 reads CASSLATGSTGELFF. The CDR3 DNA sequence: TGTGCCAGCAGCTTGGCGACAGGGAGCACCGGGGAGCTGTTTTTT. J is TRBJ2-2 and V is TRBV5-8, with 7 bases lining up with TRBD1. There are 15 residues in the CDR3. Germline CDR1 is SGHTS and CDR2 is YDEGEE. J was trimmed by 4 bases and V by 0 bases; bases with no gene match: 3.

The chain has TRBV5-1 and TRBJ2-7; 7 nucleotides line up with TRBD2. The CDR3 contains 13 residues. The V segment lost 5 bases and the J segment 7 bases; nucleotides outside the gene matches: 9. The germline gives CDR1 SGHRS, CDR2 YFSETQ. CDR3 DNA sequence: TGCGCCAGCAGGAGGAGCGGGACCGTGGAGCAGTACTTC. It translates to CASRRSGTVEQYF.

This chain links TRBV2 with TRBJ2-7; 8 bases agree with TRBD1. Trimming removed 2 bases from V and 2 bases from J; junction bases left unmatched: 2. This CDR3 comprises 14 residues. Germline V gene data show CDR1 as SNHLY and CDR2 as FYNNEI. CDR3 DNA: TGTGCCAGCAGTGAACACAGGGGGGCCTACGAGCAGTACTTC. Its translation: CASSEHRGAYEQYF.

The chain couples TRBV29-1 to TRBJ2-3; 7 bases line up with TRBD1. The germline V gene encodes CDR1 SQVTM and CDR2 ANQGSEA. Trimming cost V 7 bases and J 4 bases; bases outside gene matches: 8. The length of the CDR3 is 13 residues. The CDR3 sequence is CSDRQGWADTQYF. The CDR3 region has the DNA TGCAGCGACCGACAGGGCTGGGCAGATACGCAGTATTTT.

The CDR3 DNA sequence: TGTGCCAGCAGTTTCCTCACAGGGCTACGATATGGCTACACCTTC. This codes for CASSFLTGLRYGYTF. The chain has TRBV27 and TRBJ1-2, with TRBD1 as a possible D gene (6 bases). The germline V gene encodes CDR1 MNHEY and CDR2 SMNVEV (reference sequence). Trimming left V 3 bases short and J 5 bases short, with 16 bases between. The CDR3 consists of 15 residues.

The V call is TRBV13, the J call TRBJ2-1; D perhaps matches TRBD1 (6 bases). CDR1 and CDR2 from the germline V gene are PRHDT and FYEKMQ (reference sequence). The CDR3 is made up of 17 amino acids. V was clipped by 4 bases and J by 0 bases, with 16 bases between them. Here the CDR3 reads CASSSRDRPGSYNEQFF. CDR3 sequence (DNA): TGTGCCAGCAGCTCAAGAGACAGGCCGGGCTCCTACAATGAGCAGTTCTTC.

V is TRBV7-2 and J is TRBJ1-2, with 7 bases lining up with TRBD1. The germline CDR1 and CDR2 sequences are SGHTA and FQGNSA. Trimming took 5 bases from V and 0 from J; bases not matched to a gene: 9. The CDR3 consists of 16 residues. The DNA for the CDR3 is TGTGCCAGCAGCCCGGGGGGGGACAGAGCTAACTATGGCTACACCTTC. This gives the protein CASSPGGDRANYGYTF.

The genes are TRBV27 and TRBJ2-3; 15 nucleotides align to TRBD2. The CDR3 length is 18 residues. The germline V gene encodes CDR1 MNHEY and CDR2 SMNVEV (reference sequence). Trimming at V came to 3 bases and at J to 4 bases, leaving 8 bases not matched to a gene. The CDR3: CASSFKGLAGGRPDTQYF. CDR3 DNA sequence: TGTGCCAGCAGTTTTAAGGGACTAGCGGGAGGTAGGCCAGATACGCAGTATTTT.

This clone has only a few counts. The rearrangement uses TRBV5-1 and TRBJ1-6; D gene uncertain. This CDR3 comprises 13 residues. V was pared by 0 bases and J by 9 bases, with 7 bases between. CDR1 is SGHRS, CDR2 YFSETQ, per germline. The CDR3, as DNA: TGCGCCAGCAGCTTGGGGGAGGGTTCACCCCTCCACTTT. This codes for CASSLGEGSPLHF.

In this sample, this clone turned up a few times. The rearrangement links TRBV2 to TRBJ2-5; D is perhaps TRBD1 (6 bases). V was pared by 7 bases and J by 2 bases, with 23 bases between. CDR3 length: 17 residues. Germline V CDR1 and CDR2: SNHLY, FYNNEI. The CDR3 region is CASKAGQLKILQETQYF. CDR3 bases: TGTGCCAGCAAGGCTGGACAGCTCAAGATCCTTCAAGAGACCCAGTACTTC.

The rearrangement uses TRBV19 and TRBJ2-7; possibly TRBD2 for D (5 bases). CDR1 is LNHDA and CDR2 is SQIVND in the germline V gene (reference sequence). V was trimmed by 1 base and J by 6 bases, leaving 10 bases between them. This CDR3 spans 13 amino acids. The CDR3 reads CASSIVGGPEQYF. The CDR3 coding sequence is TGTGCCAGTAGTATAGTCGGAGGACCCGAGCAGTACTTC.

The gene calls are TRBV7-9 and TRBJ2-5, with D unresolved. V was pared by 5 bases and J by 1 base, with 11 bases between. The germline V gene has CDR1 SEHNR and CDR2 FQNEAQ (reference sequence). CDR3 length: 14 residues. In DNA, the CDR3 is TGTGCCAGCAGCGTTGACACCACCCAAGAGACCCAGTACTTC. Protein: CASSVDTTQETQYF.

The chain couples TRBV9 to TRBJ2-3; 7 bases fit TRBD1. Germline-derived CDR1 and CDR2 are SGDLS and YYNGEE. The CDR3 runs to 16 residues. Trimming at V came to 0 bases and at J to 8 bases, leaving 12 bases not matched to a gene. The CDR3 reads CASSVATTGSLVTQYF. CDR3 bases: TGTGCCAGCAGCGTAGCTACGACAGGGAGCTTGGTTACGCAGTATTTT. The whole variable domain, filled in from reference TRBV9 and TRBJ2-3, reads DSGVTQTPKHLITATGQRVTLRCSPRSGDLSVYWYQQSLDQGLQFLIQYYNGEERAKGNILERFSAQQFPDLHSELNLSSLELGDSALYFCASSVATTGSLVTQYFGPGTRLTVL.

This chain connects TRBV18 to TRBJ1-3, with D tentatively TRBD1 (5 bases). Trimming shortened V by 4 bases and J by 0 bases, and 13 bases separated the two germline ends. The CDR3 is made up of 16 amino acids. Looked up from germline, CDR1 is KGHSH and CDR2 is LQKENI. CDR3 sequence: CASSLGRGSSGNTIYF. CDR3 nucleotides: TGTGCCAGCTCACTCGGAAGGGGCTCCTCTGGAAACACCATATATTTT.

V usage is TRBV6-6 and J usage is TRBJ2-2; tentative D call: TRBD2 (6 bases). V was clipped by 0 bases and J by 8 bases, with 16 bases between them. The CDR3 runs 16 residues. The germline V gene has CDR1 MNHNY and CDR2 SVGAGI (reference sequence). The CDR3, as DNA: TGTGCCAGCAGTTACTCGATAGACGGGAGTGGTGGGGAGCTGTTTTTT. Protein product: CASSYSIDGSGGELFF.

The rearrangement links TRBV5-1 to TRBJ2-3; TRBD2 might be the D (6 bases). The CDR3 is 19 residues long. V gave up 2 bases and J gave up 6 bases, with 28 bases separating them. Germline loops: CDR1 SGHRS, CDR2 YFSETQ. CDR3 region: CASSFRFSSTGDFSDTQYF. In DNA, the CDR3 is TGCGCCAGCAGCTTCCGTTTCAGTTCCACGGGAGATTTTTCGGATACGCAGTATTTT.

The chain has TRBV2 and TRBJ2-4; 9 bases align to TRBD1. Germline CDR1 reads SNHLY; CDR2 reads FYNNEI. J was trimmed by 6 bases and V by 8 bases; bases with no gene match: 2. The CDR3 contains 12 residues. CDR3: CASGGQGNIQYF. In DNA form, the CDR3 reads TGTGCCAGCGGGGGACAGGGAAACATTCAGTACTTC.

This chain links TRBV9 with TRBJ2-2; 8 bases are shared with TRBD2. The CDR3 covers 15 residues. V gave up 0 bases and J gave up 7 bases; unmatched junction bases: 5. The germline V gene has CDR1 SGDLS and CDR2 YYNGEE. For the CDR3, the DNA is TGTGCCAGCAGCGTAGCGGGGGGGCCTGGCGGGGAGCTGTTTTTT. This codes for CASSVAGGPGGELFF. Variable domain in full (rest from reference TRBV9 and TRBJ2-2): DSGVTQTPKHLITATGQRVTLRCSPRSGDLSVYWYQQSLDQGLQFLIQYYNGEERAKGNILERFSAQQFPDLHSELNLSSLELGDSALYFCASSVAGGPGGELFFGEGSRLTVL.

The rearrangement uses TRBV28 and TRBJ1-2; 8 positions agree with TRBD1. Germline V gives CDR1 MDHEN, CDR2 SYDVKM. The V and J ends lost 6 bases and 6 bases, in that order; junction bases with no gene match: 12. CDR3 length: 15 amino acids. The CDR3 coding sequence is TGTGCCAGCAGACAGGGGGGGCAGGGATATGATGGCTACACCTTC. It codes for CASRQGGQGYDGYTF.

The chain is built from TRBV5-4 and TRBJ2-3; 12 bases fit TRBD2. This CDR3 contains 15 residues. V lost 4 bases and J lost 2; bases outside the gene matches: 2. Germline V gives CDR1 SGHNT, CDR2 YYREEE (reference sequence). The CDR3 sequence is CASSGTSGLTDTQYF. DNA of the CDR3: TGTGCCAGCAGCGGGACTAGCGGGCTCACAGATACGCAGTATTTT.

The chain uses TRBV18 and TRBJ2-7, with TRBD1 identical over 7 bases. V lost 3 bases to trimming and J lost 2 bases; unmatched junction nucleotides: 4. The CDR3 is 14 amino acids. Germline CDR1 KGHSH, CDR2 LQKENI. The CDR3 region is CASSPKQGTYEQYF. The CDR3 DNA sequence: TGTGCCAGCTCACCTAAACAGGGGACCTACGAGCAGTACTTC.

This chain connects TRBV5-8 to TRBJ1-6; 7 bases fit TRBD1. The junction had 12 bases not matched to a gene; V was cut back by 2 bases and J by 7 bases. Germline V lookup: CDR1 SGHTS, CDR2 YDEGEE. This CDR3 has 17 residues. CDR3 in amino acids: CASSFWGQWDANSPLHF. The CDR3, as DNA: TGTGCCAGCAGCTTTTGGGGACAGTGGGATGCGAATTCACCCCTCCACTTT.

The rearrangement joins TRBV11-2 to TRBJ1-1; 8 nucleotides agree with TRBD1. The CDR3 consists of 15 residues. V dropped 1 base and J dropped 4; count of bases not matched to a gene: 5. Germline V gives CDR1 SGHAT, CDR2 FQNNGV. Written as DNA, the CDR3 is TGTGCCAGCAGCTTAGGGCTCAGGGGGCCCACTGAAGCTTTCTTT. It translates to CASSLGLRGPTEAFF.

The chain links TRBV29-1 to TRBJ1-2; TRBD1 might be the D (5 bases). CDR1 is SQVTM and CDR2 is ANQGSEA in the germline V gene. Trimming removed 5 bases from V and 7 bases from J, with 14 bases in between. The CDR3 extends over 12 amino acids. CDR3 bases: TGCAGCGTTTCACAGGTCGTTGGTGGCTACACCTTC. Protein sequence: CSVSQVVGGYTF. Full variable domain (remainder filled in from reference TRBV29-1 and TRBJ1-2): SAVISQKPSRDICQRGTSLTIQCQVDSQVTMMFWYRQQPGQSLTLIATANQGSEATYESGFVIDKFPISRPNLTFSTLTVSNMSPEDSSIYLCSVSQVVGGYTFGSGTRLTVV.